The TCR beta chain under discussion was sequenced for a study of OX40 agonist ivuxolimab in advanced cancers. Study in general: Three individuals attained partial responses, comprising one hepatocellular carcinoma case and two cutaneous melanoma cases.

The CDR3 spans 13 residues. V was clipped by 3 bases and J by 1 base, with 6 bases between them. Per the germline V gene, CDR1 is SGHAT and CDR2 is FQDESV (reference sequence). Patients who had autoimmune disease history or got systemic immunosuppression were left out. Clones were sequenced by immunoSEQ multiplex PCR, and TCRdb holds only the in-frame ones, with some missing. This repertoire shows about 53,000 clones, 85% to 90% found once; its top ten account for under 13%. Sequenced here: CD4+ or CD8+ T cells sorted from blood, sampled in a trial of the OX40 agonist ivuxolimab. The clonotype comes from an adult with an advanced solid tumor such as melanoma, head and neck, liver or kidney cancer. The chain couples TRBV11-1 to TRBJ1-1; the D is unclear. CDR3 nucleotides: TGTGCCAGCAGCTTGTCATCGAACACTGAAGCTTTCTTT. Translation: CASSLSSNTEAFF.